Below, 31 T cell receptor beta chains from the same sample are listed, as sequenced in a study of blood T cell repertoires in COVID-19. Here immunoSEQ multiplex PCR was the method, and the copy in TCRdb shows in-frame clones only, minus some. The repertoire has 350,000 or so clones, roughly 88% of them found once; the top ten carry under 2%. The material sequenced was peripheral blood. These receptors were obtained from a woman in her 30s with COVID-19, enrolled during active disease.

V and J are TRBV7-8 and TRBJ1-5; no definite D call. With 6 bases removed from V and 9 bases from J, the gap between germline ends came to 18 bases. The germline CDR1 and CDR2 sequences are SGHVS and FQNEAQ. CDR3 length equals 14 residues. CDR3 nucleotides: TGTGCCAGCAGTATAGACCGGGTGACGGGGCCCCAGCATTTT. It translates to CASSIDRVTGPQHF.

The rearrangement links TRBV7-3 to TRBJ1-3, with D hard to call. Germline values: CDR1 SGHTA, CDR2 FQGTGA. This CDR3 has 15 residues. V was clipped by 3 bases and J by 2 bases, with 11 bases between them. CDR3 coding DNA: TGTGCCAGCAGCTTGGCCGGGGATCCTGGAAACACCATATATTTT. It is translated as CASSLAGDPGNTIYF.

Only one count was recorded for this clone. The chain joins TRBV11-3 to TRBJ2-5; a possible D gene is TRBD2 (5 bases). V lost 3 bases to trimming and J lost 2 bases, with 7 bases between them. The CDR3 loop spans 13 amino acids. Germline lookup yields CDR1 SGHNT and CDR2 YENEEA. The CDR3 nucleotides are TGTGCCAGCAGCTTGGGGAGACAAGAGACCCAGTACTTC. Translation gives CASSLGRQETQYF.

J is TRBJ1-3 and V is TRBV2; 9 bases agree with TRBD1. Unmatched junction bases numbered 8, after V lost 10 bases and J lost 4 bases. The CDR3 totals 14 residues. In germline, CDR1 is SNHLY, CDR2 FYNNEI. In DNA form, the CDR3 reads TGTGCCATCCTAGGACAGGGGCGAGGAAACACCATATATTTT. This sequence encodes CAILGQGRGNTIYF.

The chain recombines TRBV3-1 (or the pseudogene TRBV3-2) with TRBJ1-1; D is unclear. This CDR3 is 15 amino acids long. The germline V and J ends were trimmed by 2 bases and 3 bases, with 13 bases remaining between them. The germline gives CDR1 LGHDT, CDR2 YNNKEL (reference sequence). Here the CDR3 DNA reads TGTGCCAGCAGCCAACCCGGCCGGGGAGACACTGAAGCTTTCTTT. This sequence encodes CASSQPGRGDTEAFF.

This clone turned up a few times. This rearrangement joins TRBV6-1 to TRBJ1-5; D may be TRBD1 (5 bases). Germline V gene lookup returns CDR1 MNHNS and CDR2 SASEGT. The V gene lost 3 bases and the J gene lost 2 bases, with 14 bases spanning the gap. The CDR3 contains 16 residues. Written as DNA, the CDR3 is TGTGCCAGCAGTGAGACTCGGACACTTGGCAATCAGCCCCAGCATTTT. Its protein is CASSETRTLGNQPQHF.

V usage is TRBV10-3 and J usage is TRBJ2-1, with D perhaps TRBD1 (6 bases). Germline lookup yields CDR1 ENHRY and CDR2 SYGVKD. Trimming left V 0 bases short and J 10 bases short, with 7 bases between. This CDR3 has 12 amino acids. Written as DNA, the CDR3 is TGTGCCATCAGTGAGTCGACAGGCGAGCAGTTCTTC. This codes for CAISESTGEQFF.

This rearrangement joins TRBV18 to TRBJ2-5; D may be TRBD2 (6 bases). CDR3 length: 15 residues. Looked up from germline, CDR1 is KGHSH and CDR2 is LQKENI. V shed 1 base and J shed 4 bases, with 13 bases lying between them. This CDR3 reads CASSPLASGVETQYF. In nucleotides, the CDR3 is TGTGCCAGCTCACCACTGGCGTCGGGGGTAGAGACCCAGTACTTC.

V usage is TRBV27 and J usage is TRBJ1-1, with 8 nucleotides matching TRBD1. Losses at the gene ends were 1 base for V and 8 bases for J; bases not matched to a gene: 3. This CDR3 contains 13 residues. Germline CDR1 reads MNHEY; CDR2 reads SMNVEV (reference sequence). CDR3: CASSLFQGAEAFF. The CDR3 DNA reads TGTGCCAGCAGTTTATTCCAGGGGGCGGAAGCTTTCTTT.

J is TRBJ2-3 and V is TRBV6-4, with a weak D call TRBD1 (6 bases). Looked up from germline, CDR1 is MRHNA and CDR2 is SNTAGT. The V end was cut by 4 bases, the J end by 3 bases, with 17 bases between. The length of the CDR3 is 16 residues. This CDR3 reads CASSVKVGAGTDTQYF. The CDR3 bases are TGTGCCAGCAGTGTCAAAGTGGGGGCCGGAACAGATACGCAGTATTTT.

The gene calls are TRBV11-2 and TRBJ2-7; 7 bases line up with TRBD1. Germline V gives CDR1 SGHAT, CDR2 FQNNGV. Trimming cost V 4 bases and J 2 bases; bases outside gene matches: 17. There are 18 residues in the CDR3. CDR3 in amino acids: CASSSNPWDSPRAYEQYF. The DNA of the CDR3 is TGTGCCAGCAGCTCTAATCCATGGGACAGCCCACGGGCCTACGAGCAGTACTTC.

The chain links TRBV28 to TRBJ1-2, with D hard to call. Trimming cost V 2 bases and J 4 bases, with 5 bases left between them. From germline, CDR1 is MDHEN and CDR2 SYDVKM. The CDR3 loop spans 12 amino acids. The CDR3 reads CASSLATYGYTF. CDR3 bases: TGTGCCAGCAGTTTAGCTACCTATGGCTACACCTTC.

The chain uses TRBV4-1 and TRBJ2-1; maybe TRBD2 (5 bases). Germline lookup yields CDR1 MGHRA and CDR2 YSYEKL. The CDR3 loop spans 16 amino acids. Trimming pared 3 bases from V and 0 bases from J, leaving 12 bases between. The CDR3 nucleotides read TGCGCCAGCAGCCAGCCGATCCGGGGCTCCTACAATGAGCAGTTCTTC. Protein sequence: CASSQPIRGSYNEQFF.

A remark on this clone: Germline and junction disagree at one end, which may indicate a read error. The chain carries TRBV7-2 and TRBJ2-2, with TRBD2 as a possible D gene (6 bases). In germline, CDR1 is SGHTA, CDR2 FQGNSA. The CDR3 contains 13 residues. CDR3 sequence (DNA): TGTGCCAGCAGCTTAGGGAGGGGCGGGCAGCTGTTTTTT. It is translated as CASSLGRGGQLFF.

V gene TRBV5-5 combines with J gene TRBJ2-1; D may be TRBD2 (6 bases). This CDR3 contains 17 residues. Deletions cut 3 bases from V and 7 bases from J, with 23 bases between. Germline values: CDR1 SGHKS, CDR2 YYEKEE (reference sequence). The DNA of the CDR3 is TGTGCCAGCAGCTCCGTGAGCGTCATGGGACTCCCAAATGAGCAGTTCTTC. Amino acid sequence: CASSSVSVMGLPNEQFF.

The V gene is TRBV3-1 (or the pseudogene TRBV3-2), the J gene TRBJ1-3, with unresolved D. Between the trimmed V and J ends, which lost 4 bases and 4 bases, there was a span of 11 bases. The CDR3 covers 14 residues. The V gene's germline CDR1 is LGHDT and CDR2 YNNKEL (reference sequence). CDR3 region: CASSPVTSGNTIYF. CDR3 sequence (DNA): TGTGCCAGCAGCCCGGTAACTTCGGGAAACACCATATATTTT.

This clone was detected once. This chain links TRBV24-1 with TRBJ2-1, with a possible D match to TRBD2 (6 bases). Germline CDR1 is KGHDR and CDR2 is SFDVKD. This CDR3 has 12 residues. Trimming cost V 11 bases and J 5 bases, with 12 bases left between them. CDR3 residues: CAIAWGDNEQFF. CDR3 bases: TGTGCCATCGCATGGGGGGACAATGAGCAGTTCTTC.

This clone turned up a few times. The chain recombines TRBV5-6 with TRBJ2-2, with D tentatively TRBD1 (5 bases). The CDR3 is made up of 16 amino acids. The germline CDR1 and CDR2 sequences are SGHDT and YYEEEE. With 6 bases removed from V and 4 bases from J, the gap between germline ends came to 19 bases. This CDR3 is CASKGRGTFSTGELFF. Here the CDR3 DNA reads TGTGCCAGCAAGGGAAGGGGCACCTTTTCCACCGGGGAGCTGTTTTTT.

This chain joins TRBV7-9 and TRBJ1-1, with a weak D call TRBD1 (5 bases). With 4 bases removed from V and 1 base from J, the gap between germline ends came to 10 bases. Germline CDR1 SEHNR, CDR2 FQNEAQ (reference sequence). The CDR3 consists of 14 residues. CDR3 amino acids: CASSSRQQNTEAFF. For the CDR3, the DNA is TGTGCCAGCAGCTCAAGACAGCAGAACACTGAAGCTTTCTTT.

The chain couples TRBV18 to TRBJ1-1, with D perhaps matching TRBD1 (6 bases). The germline gives CDR1 KGHSH, CDR2 LQKENI. The CDR3 extends over 17 amino acids. V was pared by 2 bases and J by 1 base, with 17 bases between. This CDR3 reads CASSPATGNLANTEAFF. In DNA, the CDR3 is TGTGCCAGCTCACCAGCCACAGGGAACCTGGCGAACACTGAAGCTTTCTTT.

This clone has only one observation. V is TRBV2 and J is TRBJ1-5, with TRBD1 identical over 7 bases. The germline gives CDR1 SNHLY, CDR2 FYNNEI. V trimming: 1 base; J trimming: 5 bases; junction bases outside the gene matches: 2. The CDR3 length is 14 residues. CDR3 DNA sequence: TGTGCCAGCAGTGAAGACAGGGGCTATCAGCCCCAGCATTTT. As protein: CASSEDRGYQPQHF.

The rearrangement uses TRBV9 and TRBJ2-5, with 8 nucleotides matching TRBD2. The CDR3 loop spans 13 amino acids. J lost 5 bases, V lost 2 bases, and 2 bases had no gene match. Germline V gives CDR1 SGDLS, CDR2 YYNGEE. DNA of the CDR3: TGTGCCAGCAGCGTCGGACTAGCCGAGACCCAGTACTTC. The encoded protein is CASSVGLAETQYF.

The chain uses TRBV18 and TRBJ1-3; D remains unclear. This CDR3 has 13 amino acids. Trimming took off 3 bases at V and 4 bases at J, with 7 bases between the two ends. Germline assignment: CDR1 KGHSH and CDR2 LQKENI. CDR3 region: CASSPATGNTIYF. The CDR3 region has the DNA TGTGCCAGCTCACCCGCCACAGGAAACACCATATATTTT.

In this sample, this clone turned up once. This chain joins TRBV6-5 and TRBJ2-7, with 8 bases fitting TRBD1. This CDR3 has 15 amino acids. From germline, CDR1 is MNHEY and CDR2 SVGAGI. The V gene end was trimmed by 6 bases and the J gene end by 0 bases; junction bases not matched to a gene: 7. The CDR3 sequence: CASRPYRGSSYEQYV. DNA of the CDR3: TGTGCCAGCAGACCATACAGGGGGAGCTCCTACGAGCAGTACGTC.

J is TRBJ1-6 and V is TRBV6-5; D is uncertain. CDR3 size: 15 residues. The V gene lost 2 bases and the J gene lost 0 bases, with 5 bases spanning the gap. CDR1 is MNHEY and CDR2 is SVGAGI in the germline V gene. Here the CDR3 reads CASSYEGSYNSPLHF. The CDR3 nucleotides are TGTGCCAGCAGTTACGAGGGCTCCTATAATTCACCCCTCCACTTT.

This chain uses TRBV5-6 with TRBJ2-2, with 10 bases identical to TRBD1. The CDR3 length is 15 residues. V shed 4 bases and J 6 bases; nucleotides not matched to a gene: 6. CDR1 and CDR2 (germline): SGHDT, YYEEEE. The CDR3 here is CASSPGTGASGELFF. The CDR3, as DNA: TGTGCCAGCAGCCCGGGGACAGGGGCCTCCGGGGAGCTGTTTTTT. The full variable domain, rest sourced from reference TRBV5-6 and TRBJ2-2, is DAGVTQSPTHLIKTRGQQVTLRCSPKSGHDTVSWYQQALGQGPQFIFQYYEEEERQRGNFPDRFSGHQFPNYSSELNVNALLLGDSALYLCASSPGTGASGELFFGEGSRLTVL.

The J gene is TRBJ2-2, the V gene TRBV2; D gene unclear. Deletions cut 8 bases from V and 4 bases from J, with 11 bases between. There are 13 residues in the CDR3. The germline V gene has CDR1 SNHLY and CDR2 FYNNEI. The DNA for the CDR3 is TGTGCCAGCGACTCCCAAAGCACCGGGGAGCTGTTTTTT. This gives the protein CASDSQSTGELFF.

The chain joins TRBV18 to TRBJ1-2; TRBD1 is a possible D gene (5 bases). V dropped 4 bases and J dropped 1 base, with 13 bases sitting between them. The CDR3 has 15 residues. Germline CDR1 reads KGHSH; CDR2 reads LQKENI. CDR3 protein: CASSLPPDSNYGYTF. Here the CDR3 DNA reads TGTGCCAGCTCACTACCCCCCGACAGTAACTATGGCTACACCTTC.

The chain's CDR3 is CASRDIRTNHVGELFF. CDR3 sequence (DNA): TGTGCCAGCAGAGACATTCGTACCAATCATGTCGGGGAGCTGTTTTTT. The chain joins TRBV11-2 to TRBJ2-2; D unresolved. This CDR3 contains 16 residues. V was shortened by 6 bases and J by 7 bases, with 21 bases between the two germline ends. CDR1 is SGHAT and CDR2 is FQNNGV in the germline V gene.

This rearrangement joins TRBV7-2 to TRBJ1-1, with D tentatively TRBD1 (6 bases). Between the trimmed V and J ends, which lost 6 bases and 1 base, there was a span of 15 bases. The CDR3 consists of 15 residues. Germline-derived CDR1 and CDR2 are SGHTA and FQGNSA. Here the CDR3 reads CASRKGGGGNTEAFF. The CDR3 coding sequence is TGTGCCAGCAGGAAAGGGGGGGGAGGGAACACTGAAGCTTTCTTT.

The chain recombines TRBV4-2 with TRBJ2-3; D remains unclear. This CDR3 region has 13 residues. The germline V and J ends were trimmed by 7 bases and 0 bases, with 8 bases remaining between them. The V gene's germline CDR1 is LGHNA and CDR2 YNFKEQ. The CDR3, as DNA: TGTGCCAGCACCGCAGGTAGCACAGATACGCAGTATTTT. It is translated as CASTAGSTDTQYF.